This T cell receptor (beta chain) was recorded in a study of CD8 T cells in Susac syndrome. Looking at the study overall: The Susac syndrome patients were therapy-naive, on corticosteroids, or on intravenous immunoglobulin alone at blood draw.

As regards this clonotype: Its antigen remains unknown.

Trimming at V came to 3 bases and at J to 4 bases, leaving 7 bases not matched to a gene. Germline assignment: CDR1 SQVTM and CDR2 ANQGSEA. CDR3 length: 14 amino acids. Whole-study findings and limits: The CD4+ T cell repertoire of patients with Susac syndrome showed no detectable clonal expansion. The relatively small number of individuals in the TCR sequencing and HLA analysis was acknowledged by the study.

The RNA input was roughly 0.45 to 1 ug, and it was reverse transcribed with random hexamers. TCRdb reprocessed the immunoSEQ multiplex PCR reads with MiXCR, giving one entry per CDR3 protein. The table has about 240,000 distinct CDR3 sequences, almost 97% seen once. This TCR was recovered from a human donor with Susac syndrome. The rearrangement links TRBV29-1 to TRBJ2-5; 8 nucleotides align to TRBD1. The sequenced sample was CD4+ T cells from PBMCs. The CDR3 protein is CSVDRGRAGETQYF. The CDR3 DNA is TGCAGCGTTGACAGGGGGCGCGCAGGAGAGACCCAGTACTTC.